This paragraph covers one T cell receptor (beta chain) sequence. The antigen remains unidentified. These data originate in a study of T cell responses to AZD1222 COVID-19 vaccine. Overall study results and limits: The study identified only six AZD1222 recipients as seropositive at baseline. Among the donors, most were white British and more were female, and clonal diversity was possibly underestimated.

Data came from immunoSEQ multiplex PCR; TCRdb stores just in-frame clones and leaves some out. The profile covers around 100,000 clones, with roughly 84% appearing a single time and roughly 9.5% taken by the ten largest. This CDR3 contains 14 residues. J was trimmed by 5 bases and V by 4 bases; bases with no gene match: 3. Germline CDR1 reads SGHRS; CDR2 reads YFSETQ. The V and J genes are TRBV5-1 and TRBJ2-1, with 10 positions matching TRBD2. The sequence was collected from an adult in good health. Sequenced material: peripheral blood, taken on day 0 of AZD1222 vaccination. CDR3 sequence (DNA): TGCGCCAGCAGCATCGGGACTAGCGACAATGAGCAGTTCTTC. Translated, it gives CASSIGTSDNEQFF. The full variable domain, with the rest looked up from reference TRBV5-1 and TRBJ2-1, is KAGVTQTPRYLIKTRGQQVTLSCSPISGHRSVSWYQQTPGQGLQFLFEYFSETQRNKGNFPGRFSGRQFSNSRSEMNVSTLELGDSALYLCASSIGTSDNEQFFGPGTRLTVL.